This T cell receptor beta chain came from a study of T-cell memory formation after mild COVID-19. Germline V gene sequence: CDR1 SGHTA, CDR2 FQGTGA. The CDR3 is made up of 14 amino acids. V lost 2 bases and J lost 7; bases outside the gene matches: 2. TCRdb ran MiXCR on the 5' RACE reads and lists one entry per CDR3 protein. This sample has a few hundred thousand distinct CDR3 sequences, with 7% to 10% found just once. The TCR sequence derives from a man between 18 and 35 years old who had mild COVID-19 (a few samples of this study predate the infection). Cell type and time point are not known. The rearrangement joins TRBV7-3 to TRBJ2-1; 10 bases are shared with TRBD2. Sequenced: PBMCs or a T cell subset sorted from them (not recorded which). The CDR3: CASSLSAGGNEQFF. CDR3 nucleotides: TGTGCCAGCAGCTTATCAGCGGGGGGGAATGAGCAGTTCTTC.